The clone carrying this T cell receptor beta chain was seen only a few times. The sample has other DNA sequences that encode this CDR3 too. Expressed TCRB transcripts were sequenced after all isolated RNA was converted to cDNA. Profiled with immunoSEQ multiplex PCR; TCRdb holds only in-frame clones, not every one. The sample has nearly 250,000 clones; roughly two thirds are singletons. This sample was taken from a study of beta chain features in type 1 diabetes. The germline V gene encodes CDR1 SQVTM and CDR2 ANQGSEA. Trimming took 4 bases from V and 1 from J, leaving 5 bases between them. CDR3 length equals 11 residues.

V usage is TRBV29-1 and J usage is TRBJ2-7; possibly TRBD2 for D (5 bases). Material: naive CD4+ T cells from blood. The sequence was collected from a man aged 25-45 years in good health. DNA for the CDR3: TGCAGCGTTGGGACTTCCTACGAGCAGTACTTC. Amino acids: CSVGTSYEQYF.